The 7 T cell receptor beta chains reported below all come from one sample, sequenced in a study of T cells in Graves' hyperthyroidism and ophthalmopathy. RNA transcripts were the template for amplifying TCR beta CDR3 regions. HTBI primers were the set used in a first-round RT-PCR of the TCR CDR3. One entry per CDR3 protein results from TCRdb running MiXCR on the multiplex PCR reads. The table has 550,000 to 650,000 distinct CDR3 sequences, around 13% seen once. Material for sequencing was blood. The source of these receptors is a woman aged 25 to 45 with Graves' hyperthyroidism that later progressed to Graves' ophthalmopathy.

This clonotype was counted ten times or more. The rearrangement joins TRBV27 to TRBJ1-2; possibly TRBD1 for D (5 bases). The V and J ends lost 3 bases and 3 bases respectively, with 8 bases between them. Germline CDR1 is MNHEY and CDR2 is SMNVEV (reference sequence). The CDR3 has 13 residues. The CDR3 loop reads CASSFWGDYGYTF. In nucleotides, the CDR3 is TGTGCCAGCAGTTTCTGGGGCGACTATGGCTACACCTTC.

At least ten counts were recorded for this clonotype. The V call is TRBV5-1, the J call TRBJ2-2; D is ambiguous. CDR3 length: 15 amino acids. Trimming stripped 5 bases from V and 0 bases from J, with 11 bases between. Germline-derived CDR1 and CDR2 are SGHRS and YFSETQ. The chain's CDR3 is CASSPQETNTGELFF. As DNA, the CDR3 is TGCGCCAGCAGTCCTCAGGAGACGAACACCGGGGAGCTGTTTTTT.

Comment on this clonotype: A clone one base away is much larger, so this may be a read error. The genes are TRBV19 and TRBJ1-5; D is unclear. The CDR3 is made up of 16 amino acids. Germline values: CDR1 LNHDA, CDR2 SQIVND (reference sequence). The CDR3 bases are TGTGCCAGTAGTATGACGTCGGGGAATCTCCAACAGCCCCAGCGTTTT. Translating it yields CASSMTSGNLQQPQRF.

The chain recombines TRBV6-5 with TRBJ2-7; weak D call: TRBD1 (5 bases). The CDR3 spans 14 residues. Germline V gene sequence: CDR1 MNHEY, CDR2 SVGAGI. Trimming stripped 1 base from V and 1 base from J, with 8 bases between. CDR3: CASSYFDRSYEQYF. Here the CDR3 DNA reads TGTGCCAGCAGTTACTTTGACAGATCCTACGAGCAGTACTTC.

This clonotype has at least ten counts. The chain joins TRBV12-5 to TRBJ2-7, with a tentative D call TRBD2 (5 bases). The V end lost 3 bases, the J end lost 0 bases, and 12 bases lay between the germline ends. This CDR3 region has 15 residues. Germline V gene lookup returns CDR1 LGHNT and CDR2 FRNRAP. The CDR3 sequence: CASGLIQRSSYEQYF. CDR3 nucleotides: TGTGCTAGTGGTTTAATCCAGCGGAGCTCCTACGAGCAGTACTTC.

The chain employs TRBV20-1 and TRBJ2-1; weak D call: TRBD2 (7 bases). Germline CDR1 and CDR2: DFQATT and SNEGSKA (reference sequence). The CDR3 totals 14 residues. Trimming pared 6 bases from V and 5 bases from J, leaving 17 bases between. CDR3 in amino acids: CSANRGAQDNEQFF. CDR3 in DNA: TGCAGTGCCAATCGGGGGGCCCAGGACAATGAGCAGTTCTTC.

Concerning this clonotype: An end of the junction differs from the germline gene, which may be a read error. The V gene is TRBV28, the J gene TRBJ1-2; the D gene is possibly TRBD1 (6 bases). Germline CDR1 MDHEN, CDR2 SYDVKM. This CDR3 has 12 amino acids. The CDR3 DNA reads as TGTGCCAGCAGGGACAGCAACTATGGCCACACCTTC. Amino acids: CASRDSNYGHTF.